This T cell receptor (beta chain) is drawn from a study of blood T cell repertoires in COVID-19. Profiled with immunoSEQ multiplex PCR; TCRdb holds only in-frame clones, not every one. The table shows approximately 200,000 clones, with about 86% occurring only once. The V segment lost 5 bases and the J segment 0 bases; nucleotides outside the gene matches: 3. This CDR3 is 15 amino acids long. CDR1 and CDR2 (germline): SGHTA, FQGNSA. The chain has TRBV7-2 and TRBJ2-1, with TRBD1 matching over 8 bases. This receptor was taken from a man younger than 35 with active or convalescent COVID-19. Sequenced sample: peripheral blood. The CDR3 DNA reads as TGTGCCAGCAGCCCAGACAGGGGCTCCTACAATGAGCAGTTCTTC. The encoded protein is CASSPDRGSYNEQFF.